The 20 T cell receptor beta chains listed next were all sequenced from one sample in a study of T cell repertoires in cytomegalovirus infection. TCRdb analysed the reads with MiXCR anew, one entry per CDR3 protein. The repertoire holds hundreds of thousands of distinct CDR3 sequences, around 30% seen once, with more than 13% in the top ten. Antigens of these TCRs are unknown. Sequenced material: cultured CD8+ T cells from PBMCs, taken from culture after CMV antigen stimulation. The source is a human donor in good health (CMV status not recorded). Some clones in this sample may be carry-over from other donors' samples.

The rearrangement links TRBV6-5 to TRBJ2-2; 8 nucleotides line up with TRBD1. CDR3 size: 16 residues. Trimming took 10 bases from V and 6 from J; bases not matched to a gene: 16. The germline CDR1 and CDR2 sequences are MNHEY and SVGAGI. The DNA for the CDR3 is TGTGCCACCGCGCTGGGGGGACAGGCGCCCGCCGGGGAGCTGTTTTTT. It specifies CATALGGQAPAGELFF.

By frequency in the sample, this clonotype is medium-sized. V is TRBV19 and J is TRBJ1-5; D gene uncertain. Trimming removed 7 bases at V and 5 bases at J, with 27 bases between. Germline CDR1 and CDR2: LNHDA and SQIVND (reference sequence). The CDR3 has 18 amino acids. In nucleotides, the CDR3 is TGTGCCAGTAAACCGACCCCCGTGAGAGGCAGGTGGGATCAGCCCCAGCATTTT. This translates into CASKPTPVRGRWDQPQHF.

This clonotype has only a few counts. The chain couples TRBV27 to TRBJ2-1; D call uncertain. There are 16 residues in the CDR3. With 3 bases removed from V and 2 bases from J, the gap between germline ends came to 14 bases. CDR1 and CDR2 (germline): MNHEY, SMNVEV (reference sequence). This CDR3 reads CASSLGSVSPYNEQFF. The DNA of the CDR3 is TGTGCCAGCAGTTTGGGGTCAGTCTCACCCTACAATGAGCAGTTCTTC.

At least ten counts were recorded for this clonotype. The CDR3 coding sequence is TGTGCCAGCAGCTTAGACGCGGGGGTCAATGAGCAGTTCTTC. Its protein product is CASSLDAGVNEQFF. The chain recombines TRBV7-2 with TRBJ2-1; 7 nucleotides match TRBD2. The V and J ends lost 1 base and 6 bases, in that order; junction bases with no gene match: 3. The CDR3 extends over 14 amino acids. Germline V CDR1 and CDR2: SGHTA, FQGNSA.

The gene calls are TRBV27 and TRBJ1-2; D is unclear. The ends were cut back, 4 bases at V and 8 bases at J, with 23 bases in the middle. The CDR3 consists of 16 residues. CDR1 and CDR2 from the germline V gene are MNHEY and SMNVEV (reference sequence). The chain's CDR3 is CASSSPPGSPKGGYTF. The CDR3 region has the DNA TGTGCCAGCAGTTCCCCCCCGGGATCACCAAAAGGGGGCTACACCTTC.

The rearrangement links TRBV6-1 to TRBJ2-3; 10 bases align to TRBD2. V shed 7 bases, J shed 4 bases, and the junction held 11 bases outside the gene matches. Germline V gene lookup returns CDR1 MNHNS and CDR2 SASEGT. This CDR3 has 16 amino acids. CDR3 in amino acids: CASNLAGGGSADTQYF. The CDR3 DNA follows: TGTGCCAGCAACTTAGCGGGGGGTGGGTCAGCAGATACGCAGTATTTT.

This clonotype was picked up a small number of times. This CDR3 reads CASSRTGQLTNQPQHF. The CDR3 coding sequence is TGTGCCAGCAGCCGGACGGGACAACTTACCAATCAGCCCCAGCATTTT. The chain couples TRBV6-1 to TRBJ1-5; D possibly corresponds to TRBD1 (6 bases). The CDR3 length is 16 residues. Germline CDR1 is MNHNS and CDR2 is SASEGT. V gave up 6 bases and J gave up 3 bases, with 18 bases separating them.

A few counts support this clonotype. The rearrangement uses TRBV2 and TRBJ2-1; no firm D call. V was cut by 2 bases and J by 6 bases, with 8 bases left in between. The CDR3 loop spans 13 amino acids. Per the germline V gene, CDR1 is SNHLY and CDR2 is FYNNEI. CDR3 nucleotide sequence: TGTGCCAGCAGTGAATTAGCTAGCAATGAGCAGTTCTTC. As protein: CASSELASNEQFF.

The rearrangement uses TRBV5-1 and TRBJ2-1; 14 bases are shared with TRBD2. The CDR3 is 15 residues long. V was pared by 5 bases and J by 10 bases, with 8 bases of the junction left unmatched. The germline gives CDR1 SGHRS, CDR2 YFSETQ. CDR3 in amino acids: CASRTRTSGGYEQFF. The CDR3 coding sequence is TGCGCCAGCAGAACTCGGACTAGCGGGGGGTACGAGCAGTTCTTC. Looking up the rest from reference TRBV5-1 and TRBJ2-1 gives the full variable domain: KAGVTQTPRYLIKTRGQQVTLSCSPISGHRSVSWYQQTPGQGLQFLFEYFSETQRNKGNFPGRFSGRQFSNSRSEMNVSTLELGDSALYLCASRTRTSGGYEQFFGPGTRLTVL.

The chain carries TRBV7-8 and TRBJ2-3, with unresolved D. Germline values: CDR1 SGHVS, CDR2 FQNEAQ. The CDR3 covers 14 residues. Trimming stripped 5 bases from V and 5 bases from J, with 14 bases between. CDR3 loop: CASSPRPGRDTQYF. The CDR3 DNA reads as TGTGCCAGCAGCCCCCGGCCGGGCCGAGATACGCAGTATTTT.

The V and J genes are TRBV9 and TRBJ2-7; D call uncertain. Trimming stripped 3 bases from V and 4 bases from J, with 17 bases between. The CDR3 length is 15 residues. Germline V gene data show CDR1 as SGDLS and CDR2 as YYNGEE. Here the CDR3 reads CASSASDTRRYEQYV. In nucleotides, the CDR3 is TGTGCCAGCAGCGCCTCCGACACCCGAAGGTACGAGCAGTACGTC.

The J gene is TRBJ1-3, the V gene TRBV28; 7 bases map to TRBD1. Germline CDR1 and CDR2: MDHEN and SYDVKM. V lost 5 bases to trimming and J lost 3 bases; unmatched junction nucleotides: 10. The CDR3 spans 16 residues. CDR3 DNA: TGTGCCAGCAGTCTACCCCAGGGGGTCCTTGGAAACACCATATATTTT. The encoded protein is CASSLPQGVLGNTIYF.

This clonotype appeared a few times. This chain joins TRBV7-9 and TRBJ2-7; D is unclear. Trimming left V 5 bases short and J 3 bases short, with 17 bases between. This CDR3 has 15 amino acids. Looked up from germline, CDR1 is SEHNR and CDR2 is FQNEAQ (reference sequence). The CDR3 is CASSTNQDWDYEQYF. The CDR3 DNA reads as TGTGCCAGCAGCACGAACCAGGATTGGGACTACGAGCAGTACTTC.

Here the CDR3 DNA reads TGTGCCAGTAGTCTCGGACAGGGGGCTACTACCTTC. This codes for CASSLGQGATTF. The chain carries TRBV19 and TRBJ1-2; 11 bases map to TRBD1. The CDR3 consists of 12 residues. Germline CDR1 is LNHDA and CDR2 is SQIVND (reference sequence). The J segment lost 14 bases and the V segment lost 5 bases, leaving 7 bases of the junction unmatched.

This clonotype showed up just a few times. The chain has TRBV5-8 and TRBJ2-1, with D possibly matching TRBD2 (5 bases). Looked up from germline, CDR1 is SGHTS and CDR2 is YDEGEE. This CDR3 contains 14 residues. The V and J ends lost 3 bases and 2 bases respectively, with 9 bases between them. The CDR3 protein is CASSWAGAYNEQFF. Here the CDR3 DNA reads TGTGCCAGCAGCTGGGCGGGTGCCTACAATGAGCAGTTCTTC.

This clonotype was observed a few times. J is TRBJ2-4 and V is TRBV6-2 or TRBV6-3; D is undetermined. The CDR3 contains 12 residues. The V gene lost 4 bases and the J gene lost 13 bases, with 14 bases spanning the gap. Looked up from germline, CDR1 is MNHEY and CDR2 is SVGEGT. The CDR3 sequence is CASSSPARIQYF. The CDR3 region has the DNA TGTGCCAGCAGTTCCCCGGCCCGGATACAGTACTTC.

V usage is TRBV29-1 and J usage is TRBJ2-1; D is unclear. The CDR3 consists of 12 residues. Trimming took off 1 base at V and 10 bases at J, with 11 bases between the two ends. Per the germline V gene, CDR1 is SQVTM and CDR2 is ANQGSEA. Here the CDR3 DNA reads TGCAGCGTTGAAGGCCGCCGGAGCGAGCAGTTCTTC. Its translation: CSVEGRRSEQFF.

This clonotype was observed a few times. This chain connects TRBV15 to TRBJ2-3; 9 bases agree with TRBD1. The CDR3 is 15 amino acids. V dropped 5 bases and J dropped 4; count of bases not matched to a gene: 7. Germline-derived CDR1 and CDR2 are LNHNV and YYDKDF (reference sequence). CDR3 residues: CATSPGGQGSDTQYF. The CDR3 nucleotides are TGTGCCACCAGCCCGGGGGGACAGGGATCAGATACGCAGTATTTT.

The chain combines TRBV11-2 with TRBJ2-7; D not certain. The CDR3 has 15 amino acids. CDR1 is SGHAT and CDR2 is FQNNGV in the germline V gene. The V and J ends lost 4 bases and 6 bases respectively, with 19 bases between them. The CDR3 protein is CASSSEGQGPSEQYF. CDR3 coding DNA: TGTGCCAGCAGCTCAGAAGGCCAAGGGCCCTCCGAGCAGTACTTC.

The genes are TRBV7-6 and TRBJ1-1; a possible D gene is TRBD1 (6 bases). The CDR3 is 15 residues long. Between the trimmed V and J ends, which lost 5 bases and 1 base, there was a span of 14 bases. Germline values: CDR1 SGHVS, CDR2 FNYEAQ. The CDR3 region is CASSQTGWENTEAFF. The CDR3 DNA reads TGTGCCAGCAGCCAAACAGGGTGGGAGAACACTGAAGCTTTCTTT.